The present TCR beta chain was sequenced within a study of spatial heterogeneity in lung cancer. There are 13 residues in the CDR3. Trimming left V 6 bases short and J 5 bases short, with 14 bases between. Germline-derived CDR1 and CDR2 are SGHAT and FQNNGV. TCRdb redid the calling of the 5' RACE reads with MiXCR, one entry per CDR3 protein. Found here are about 27,000 distinct CDR3 sequences, more than 5.5% of them singletons; the top ten hold roughly a quarter. Regarding time point: sample taken at primary tumor resection. General study points: Tracking of tumor mutation counts was seen in expanded intratumoral alpha and beta TCR counts.

In the case of this clonotype: As yet, its antigen is unknown.

The chain recombines TRBV11-2 with TRBJ2-7; unclear D gene. The origin of this receptor is a male donor with early-stage non-small cell lung cancer. Sequencing was performed on lung tumor tissue, taken at surgery. The CDR3 DNA is TGTGCCAGCAGTTATCCGGGTACGGACGAGCAGTACTTC. This encodes CASSYPGTDEQYF.